A single sample is the source of the 9 T cell receptor beta chains below, sequenced in a study of vaccination and CD4 T cells after COVID-19. Researchers used the Oncomine TCR Beta short-read assay to sequence DNA from cultured CD4+ T cells. Via MiXCR, TCRdb re-called the PCR reads, giving one row per CDR3 protein. The data hold approximately 7,600 distinct CDR3 sequences, with 50% observed a single time. Documented treatment: roughly 10-day PBMC culture with coronavirus spike peptide pools or control peptides (ViraFEST assay). Ahead of the COVID-19 pandemic (2011-2018), the CD4+ T cells of the unexposed donor were collected. No antigen has been identified for these receptors. The sample was CD4+ T cells from blood, cultured in vitro. These receptor sequences come from a human donor in good health.

This chain uses TRBV20-1 with TRBJ2-1; D is ambiguous. This CDR3 contains 12 residues. The germline V gene has CDR1 DFQATT and CDR2 SNEGSKA (reference sequence). The V end lost 6 bases, the J end lost 4 bases, and 10 bases lay between the germline ends. CDR3 coding DNA: TGCAGTGCCAACAGAATTTACAATGAGCAGTTCTTC. It yields the protein CSANRIYNEQFF.

This clonotype was counted a few times. The chain's CDR3 is CASSAAQVTNTEAFF. DNA for the CDR3: TGTGCCAGCAGCGCCGCACAGGTGACGAACACTGAAGCTTTCTTT. The chain combines TRBV7-9 with TRBJ1-1; D is possibly TRBD1 (5 bases). The CDR3 loop spans 15 amino acids. Germline V gives CDR1 SEHNR, CDR2 FQNEAQ (reference sequence). V was trimmed by 5 bases and J by 1 base, leaving 14 bases between them.

The gene calls are TRBV11-1 and TRBJ1-1; TRBD1 might be the D (5 bases). With 3 bases removed from V and 1 base from J, the gap between germline ends came to 12 bases. Germline CDR1 reads SGHAT; CDR2 reads FQDESV (reference sequence). The CDR3 length is 15 residues. CDR3 region: CASSFPQGPNTEAFF. CDR3 in DNA: TGTGCCAGCAGCTTTCCCCAGGGCCCGAACACTGAAGCTTTCTTT.

The chain employs TRBV19 and TRBJ2-2, with a weak D call TRBD2 (6 bases). The length of the CDR3 is 16 residues. Germline V gene sequence: CDR1 LNHDA, CDR2 SQIVND (reference sequence). With 3 bases removed from V and 4 bases from J, the gap between germline ends came to 15 bases. DNA for the CDR3: TGTGCCAGTAGTATCTCCTCCTCTAGCGCCACCGGGGAGCTGTTTTTT. Residues: CASSISSSSATGELFF. The full variable domain, completed using reference TRBV19 and TRBJ2-2, is DGGITQSPKYLFRKEGQNVTLSCEQNLNHDAMYWYRQDPGQGLRLIYYSQIVNDFQKGDIAEGYSVSREKKESFPLTVTSAQKNPTAFYLCASSISSSSATGELFFGEGSRLTVL.

This chain joins TRBV20-1 and TRBJ2-1; weak D call: TRBD2 (6 bases). The CDR3 spans 14 residues. Germline V gene data show CDR1 as DFQATT and CDR2 as SNEGSKA (reference sequence). V gave up 3 bases and J gave up 0 bases, with 9 bases separating them. The CDR3 DNA sequence: TGCAGTGCTAGTCGGGAGAGCTCCTACAATGAGCAGTTCTTC. Residues: CSASRESSYNEQFF.

There are a few counts of this clonotype. The chain links TRBV6-2 or TRBV6-3 to TRBJ2-3; D call uncertain. The CDR3 is made up of 14 amino acids. V was clipped by 2 bases and J by 1 base, with 7 bases between them. Germline V lookup: CDR1 MNHEY, CDR2 SVGEGT. CDR3 coding DNA: TGTGCCAGCAGTTACGGTTGGGGCACAGATACGCAGTATTTT. This translates into CASSYGWGTDTQYF.

The J gene is TRBJ1-5, the V gene TRBV12-3 or TRBV12-4, with TRBD1 identical over 11 bases. This CDR3 region has 15 residues. After removal of 3 bases from V and 5 bases from J, the junction contained 3 bases not matched to a gene. DNA for the CDR3: TGTGCCAGCAGTTTCGGGACAGGGGGGGATCAGCCCCAGCATTTT. Translated, it gives CASSFGTGGDQPQHF.

This clonotype was detected a few times. The chain couples TRBV2 to TRBJ1-2; D not resolved. The CDR3 has 12 residues. Germline values: CDR1 SNHLY, CDR2 FYNNEI. The ends were cut back, 6 bases at V and 5 bases at J, with 10 bases in the middle. As DNA, the CDR3 is TGTGCCAGCAGCGAAAGGACTTATGGCTACACCTTC. Its translation: CASSERTYGYTF.

CDR3 amino acids: CASRGIRDGNSPLHF. CDR3 DNA: TGTGCCAGCAGGGGAATTCGGGACGGAAATTCACCCCTCCACTTT. The V call is TRBV5-4, the J call TRBJ1-6; weak D call: TRBD1 (5 bases). This CDR3 contains 15 residues. Trimming took 5 bases from V and 7 from J, leaving 16 bases between them. Per germline, CDR1 SGHNT and CDR2 YYREEE (reference sequence).